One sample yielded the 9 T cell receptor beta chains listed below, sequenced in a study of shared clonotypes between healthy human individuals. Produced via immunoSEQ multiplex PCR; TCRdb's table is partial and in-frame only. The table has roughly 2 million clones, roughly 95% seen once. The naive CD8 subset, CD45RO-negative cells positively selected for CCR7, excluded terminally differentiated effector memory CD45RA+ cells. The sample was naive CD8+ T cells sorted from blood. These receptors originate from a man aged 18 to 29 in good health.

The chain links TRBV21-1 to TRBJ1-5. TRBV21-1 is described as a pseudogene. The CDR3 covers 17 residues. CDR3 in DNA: TGTGCCAGCAGCCCGTCGGGGGGAGAGGGAAAAGATCAGCCCCAGCATTTT. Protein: CASSPSGGEGKDQPQHF.

The CDR3 spells CASSFFPSNEQFF. The CDR3 coding sequence is TGTGCCAGCAGCTTCTTCCCCAGCAATGAGCAGTTCTTC. The chain employs TRBV11-2 and TRBJ2-1; unclear D gene. The CDR3 covers 13 residues. The ends were cut back, 3 bases at V and 6 bases at J, with 9 bases in the middle. Germline-derived CDR1 and CDR2 are SGHAT and FQNNGV.

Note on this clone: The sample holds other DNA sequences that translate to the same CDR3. This chain's CDR3 is CASSLDTLNTEAFF. CDR3 sequence (DNA): TGCGCCAGCAGCTTGGATACTTTGAACACTGAAGCTTTCTTT. This chain uses TRBV5-1 with TRBJ1-1; D is ambiguous. Germline V lookup: CDR1 SGHRS, CDR2 YFSETQ. Between the trimmed V and J ends, which lost 0 bases and 0 bases, there was a span of 6 bases. The CDR3 is 14 residues long.

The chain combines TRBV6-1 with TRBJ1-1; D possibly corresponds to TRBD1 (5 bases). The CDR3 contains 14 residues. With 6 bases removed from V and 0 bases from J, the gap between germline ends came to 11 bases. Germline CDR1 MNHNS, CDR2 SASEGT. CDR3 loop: CASSLGPVNTEAFF. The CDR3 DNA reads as TGTGCCAGCAGCCTGGGACCGGTGAACACTGAAGCTTTCTTT.

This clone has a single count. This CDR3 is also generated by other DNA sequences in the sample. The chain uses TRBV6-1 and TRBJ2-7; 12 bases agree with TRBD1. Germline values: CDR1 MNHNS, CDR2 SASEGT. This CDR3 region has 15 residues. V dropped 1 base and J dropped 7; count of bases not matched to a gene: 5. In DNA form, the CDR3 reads TGTGCCAGCAGTGAAGAGGGACAGGGGGCGGATGAGCAGTACTTC. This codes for CASSEEGQGADEQYF.

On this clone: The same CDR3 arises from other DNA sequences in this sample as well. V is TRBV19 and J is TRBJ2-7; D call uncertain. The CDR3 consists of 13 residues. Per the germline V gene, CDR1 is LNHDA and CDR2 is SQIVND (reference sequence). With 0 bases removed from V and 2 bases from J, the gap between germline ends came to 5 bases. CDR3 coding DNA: TGTGCCAGTAGTATAGATGGCACCTACGAGCAGTACTTC. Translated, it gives CASSIDGTYEQYF.

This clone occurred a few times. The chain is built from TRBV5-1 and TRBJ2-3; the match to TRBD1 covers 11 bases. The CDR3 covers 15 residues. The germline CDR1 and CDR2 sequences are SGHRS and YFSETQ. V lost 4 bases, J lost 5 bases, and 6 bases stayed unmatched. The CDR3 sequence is CASSPDRGHVDTQYF. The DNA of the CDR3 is TGCGCCAGCAGCCCGGACAGGGGGCATGTAGATACGCAGTATTTT.

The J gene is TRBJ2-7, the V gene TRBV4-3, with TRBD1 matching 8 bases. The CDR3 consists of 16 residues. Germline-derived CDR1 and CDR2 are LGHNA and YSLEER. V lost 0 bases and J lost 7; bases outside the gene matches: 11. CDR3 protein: CASSQEYWGQVEEQYF. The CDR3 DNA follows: TGCGCCAGCAGCCAAGAATATTGGGGACAGGTGGAGGAGCAGTACTTC.

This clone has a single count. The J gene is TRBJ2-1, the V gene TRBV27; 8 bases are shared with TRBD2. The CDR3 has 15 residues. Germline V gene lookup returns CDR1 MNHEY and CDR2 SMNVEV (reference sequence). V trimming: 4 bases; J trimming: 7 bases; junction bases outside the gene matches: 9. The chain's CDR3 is CASSSLGGRRNEQFF. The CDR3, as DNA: TGTGCCAGCAGTTCTCTGGGCGGGAGGAGAAATGAGCAGTTCTTC.